The table lists the clone carrying this T cell receptor beta chain with many counts. This CDR3 is built from 15 residues. Trimming cost V 2 bases and J 3 bases; bases outside gene matches: 1. One entry per CDR3 protein results from TCRdb running MiXCR on the 5' RACE reads. The sample has approximately 700,000 distinct CDR3 sequences; over 15% are singletons. This entry comes from a study of identical twins. This sample was also put to use in a study of T cells expressing NK-cell markers.

This TCR came from a young woman in good health. The V gene is TRBV12-3 or TRBV12-4, the J gene TRBJ2-1, with 10 positions matching TRBD2. The sequenced sample consisted of PBMCs. The chain's CDR3 is CASSLLAGDYNEQFF. In nucleotides, the CDR3 is TGTGCCAGCAGTTTACTAGCGGGGGACTACAATGAGCAGTTCTTC.